A selection of T cell receptor beta chains follows, all from one sample in a study of T cell clones after liver transplantation. Profiling relied on immunoSEQ multiplex PCR, and the TCRdb table lists in-frame clones only, not all of them. The sample holds tens of thousands of clones, around 94% seen once. The sample here was CD8+ T cells from blood, taken 12 months after liver transplant. The receptors were sampled from a human patient who received a liver transplant. A subset of T cells may come from the graft donor. Both conserved end residues are part of each CDR3. The D gene is left open where the match is weak. Clone size is shown for a subset of rows, as once, few, many or a class of expanded clone.

>TRBD2|TRBV9|.|TRBJ2-1|16
TGTGCCAGCAGCCCCCGGACTAGCGGGAGCCTCGGTGAGCAGTTCTTC
CASSPRTSGSLGEQFF
>.|TRBV5-5|.|TRBJ2-7|15
TGTGCCAGCAGCTTGGACCCCGAACTGAGGTACGAGCAGTACTTC
CASSLDPELRYEQYF
>TRBD1|TRBV7-9|.|TRBJ2-7|15
TGTGCCAGCAGCTCTGCGGGACAGGGCAGATACGAGCAGTACTTC
CASSSAGQGRYEQYF
>.|TRBV5-6|.|TRBJ1-1|13
TGTGCCAGCAGCTTGGACCTCGGGACTGAAGCTTTCTTT
CASSLDLGTEAFF
>.|TRBV28|.|TRBJ1-5|14
TGTGCCAGCAGTTTGCCGGGCCCCGGGCAGCCCCAGCATTTT
CASSLPGPGQPQHF
>.|TRBV9|.|TRBJ2-1|14
TGTGCCAGCAGCGCCGGCTCCGTTCCCAATGAGCAGTTCTTC
CASSAGSVPNEQFF
>.|TRBV6-1|.|TRBJ1-1|13
TGTGCCAGCAGTGAATGGGAGGGGACTGAAGCTTTCTTT
CASSEWEGTEAFF
>TRBD2|TRBV7-2|.|TRBJ2-7|13
TGTGCCAGCAGCTTCGGGACTACCTACGAGCAGTACTTC
CASSFGTTYEQYF
>.|TRBV11-2|.|TRBJ1-1|11
TGTGCCAGCAGCTCCGGGACCGGGGCTTTCTTT
CASSSGTGAFF
>.|TRBV7-9|.|TRBJ2-7|17
TGTGCCAGCAGCTCGACCCAGGGTGGAGTTGGAGACTACGAGCAGTACTTC
CASSSTQGGVGDYEQYF
>.|TRBV7-3|.|TRBJ1-1|15
TGTGCCAGCAGCTTAATTGGAGGGGACGGCACTGAAGCTTTCTTT
CASSLIGGDGTEAFF
>TRBD2|TRBV30|.|TRBJ2-7|18
TGTGCCTGGAGTGTTAACCACCCACGGACTAGCGGGACCTACGAGCAGTACTTC
CAWSVNHPRTSGTYEQYF
>.|TRBV9|.|TRBJ2-7|14
TGTGCCAGCAGCCCCTGGAGAGCAGGCGACGAGCAGTACTTC
CASSPWRAGDEQYF
>TRBD2|TRBV29-1|.|TRBJ2-7|16
TGCAGCGTTGAAGAGCGGGGGGGGAGTCATTCCTACGAGCAGTACTTC
CSVEERGGSHSYEQYF
>.|TRBV11-2|.|TRBJ1-1|16
TGTGCCAGCAGCTTAGATCGGTCAGGACCTAACACTGAAGCTTTCTTT
CASSLDRSGPNTEAFF
>.|TRBV21-1|.|TRBJ2-1|17
TGTGCCAGCAGCAAATTACTAGCGGGAGGGCCAACCCATGAGCAGTTCTTC
CASSKLLAGGPTHEQFF
>TRBD1|TRBV27|.|TRBJ2-7|13
TGTGCCAGCAGTTTTGGACAGGCCTACGAGCAGTACTTC
CASSFGQAYEQYF
>.|TRBV9|.|TRBJ2-1|15
TGTGCCAGCAGCCTCCGAACTAGTTCTGGGAATGAGCAGTTCTTC
CASSLRTSSGNEQFF
>.|TRBV27|.|TRBJ2-1|11
TGTGCCAGCAGTTTTTACAATGAGCAGTTCTTC
CASSFYNEQFF
>.|TRBV2|.|TRBJ2-7|10
TGTGCCAGCAACGGGGACGAGCAGTACTTC
CASNGDEQYF
>.|TRBV2|.|TRBJ1-5|15
TGTGCCAGCAGCCCCTACACGGGAGGCAATCAGCCCCAGCATTTT
CASSPYTGGNQPQHF
>TRBD1|TRBV18|.|TRBJ2-7|16
TGTGCCAGCTCACCACGGGACAGCAGAAACTCCTACGAGCAGTACTTC
CASSPRDSRNSYEQYF
>.|TRBV5-6|.|TRBJ2-6|15
TGTGCCAGCAGCCCGAGAGTTTTCGGGGCCAACGTCCTGACTTTC
CASSPRVFGANVLTF
>TRBD1|TRBV28|.|TRBJ2-7|18
TGTGCCAGCAGTTTCCGGGCCCTCACAGGGGCCAGCTCCTACGAGCAGTACTTC
CASSFRALTGASSYEQYF
>TRBD1|TRBV2|.|TRBJ2-7|15
TGTGCCATCACAGACCCTGACAGGGCCATCTACGAGCAGTACTTC
CAITDPDRAIYEQYF
>TRBD1|TRBV27|.|TRBJ1-2|16
TGTGCCAGCAGTCCTGGACCGGGACAGCTTAACTATGGCTACACCTTC
CASSPGPGQLNYGYTF
>TRBD1|TRBV19|.|TRBJ1-5|14
TGTGCCAGTACCTGGACAGGGGTATATCAGCCCCAGCATTTT
CASTWTGVYQPQHF
>TRBD1|TRBV10-3|.|TRBJ2-3|14
TGTGCCACTCAAGGACAGGGTGGCACAGATACGCAGTATTTT
CATQGQGGTDTQYF
>.|TRBV11-2|.|TRBJ2-5|15
TGTGCCAGCAGCTTAGATCCACAGGCCCAAGAGACCCAGTACTTC
CASSLDPQAQETQYF
>.|TRBV11-2|once|TRBJ2-7|11
TGTGCCAGCAGCGTCGGTACGGAGCAGTACTTC
CASSVGTEQYF
>TRBD2|TRBV2|.|TRBJ2-1|16
TGTGCCAGCGGGTTCATATTAGCGGGTATGGGGAATGAGCAGTTCTTC
CASGFILAGMGNEQFF
>.|TRBV14|.|TRBJ2-1|13
TGTGCCAGCAGCCAAGTCGGGTACAATGAGCAGTTCTTC
CASSQVGYNEQFF
>TRBD1|TRBV11-3|once|TRBJ1-2|15
TGTGCCAGCAGCCCTGGTACAGGGGGCAGCTATGGCTACACCTTC
CASSPGTGGSYGYTF
>.|TRBV19|.|TRBJ2-3|14
TGTGCCAGTAGGAGCTTTGTCGGCACAGATACGCAGTATTTT
CASRSFVGTDTQYF
>.|TRBV4-3|.|TRBJ2-7|13
TGCGCCAGCAGCCCCGGGATTTTAAACGAGCAGTACTTC
CASSPGILNEQYF
>TRBD1|TRBV5-5|once|TRBJ2-3|15
TGTGCCAGCAGCTTGAGGACAGGGGACACAGATACGCAGTATTTT
CASSLRTGDTDTQYF
>.|TRBV5-1|.|TRBJ2-2|14
TGCGCCAGCAGCTCCTTAACCCTCGACGGGGAGCTGTTTTTT
CASSSLTLDGELFF
>.|TRBV4-1|.|TRBJ1-5|18
TGCGCCAGCAGCCAAGAGCCCCCCTGGCAGGCCCTCAATCAGCCCCAGCATTTT
CASSQEPPWQALNQPQHF
>TRBD1|TRBV7-9|.|TRBJ2-5|17
TGTGCCAGCAGCAGCGATGGGACAGGGGCCCGCAGGGAGACCCAGTACTTC
CASSSDGTGARRETQYF
>.|TRBV2|.|TRBJ1-5|15
TGTGCCAGCAGGACCGGGACGGAGAGCAATCAGCCCCAGCATTTT
CASRTGTESNQPQHF
>.|TRBV21-1|.|TRBJ2-7|16
TGTGCCAGCAGCAAAGGGCCGGGACAGGGTATCGACGAGCAGTACTTC
CASSKGPGQGIDEQYF
>TRBD1|TRBV5-1|.|TRBJ2-7|17
TGCGCCAGCAGCCATCCCTCACAGGGGCCAAGCTCCTACGAGCAGTACTTC
CASSHPSQGPSSYEQYF
>.|TRBV6-5|few|TRBJ2-7|14
TGTGCCAGCAGTGATCCAGGGGCGTACTACGAGCAGTACTTC
CASSDPGAYYEQYF
>TRBD1|TRBV4-1|.|TRBJ2-5|15
TGCGCCAGCAGCCAACCATGGGGACAGGAAGAGACCCAGTACTTC
CASSQPWGQEETQYF
>.|TRBV19|.|TRBJ2-7|12
TGTGCCAGTAGTACAGGGGACTACGAGCAGTACTTC
CASSTGDYEQYF
>.|TRBV6-1|.|TRBJ1-1|17
TGTGCCAGCAGTGAAATTTTGGGCCGAGGCGGGTACGCTGAAGCTTTCTTT
CASSEILGRGGYAEAFF
>.|TRBV4-1|.|TRBJ1-1|12
TGCGCCAGCAGCCAAGGACAGCGTGAAGCTTTCTTT
CASSQGQREAFF
>.|TRBV27|.|TRBJ2-5|13
TGTGCCAGCAGTCGGGCAGGGCAAGAGACCCAGTACTTC
CASSRAGQETQYF
>.|TRBV10-2|.|TRBJ1-1|11
TGCGCCAGCCAAACAGGGCTTGAAGCTTTCTTT
CASQTGLEAFF
>.|TRBV19|.|TRBJ2-5|15
TGTGCCAGTAGTATGGGAAGTAGCGCCTTAGAGACCCAGTACTTC
CASSMGSSALETQYF
>.|TRBV27|.|TRBJ2-7|12
TGTGCCAGCAGTTTACCCTCCTACGAGCAGTACTTC
CASSLPSYEQYF
>.|TRBV28|.|TRBJ1-2|14
TGTGCCAGCAGCCCCTTAGGACAGAACTATGGCTACACCTTC
CASSPLGQNYGYTF
>.|TRBV30|.|TRBJ2-3|17
TGTGCCTGGAGTAGAGGGCTGGGCAGGGAGGTCACAGATACGCAGTATTTT
CAWSRGLGREVTDTQYF
>TRBD1|TRBV6-1|.|TRBJ2-7|15
TGTGCCAGCAGTGAAACACGGACCAGGGGGAAGGAGCAGTACTTC
CASSETRTRGKEQYF
>.|TRBV27|.|TRBJ2-2|14
TGTGCCAGCAGGCAACAGGGTTCTACCGGGGAGCTGTTTTTT
CASRQQGSTGELFF
>TRBD2|TRBV2|.|TRBJ2-1|17
TGTGCCAGCAGTGAAGCCCAGACTAGCGGGACGTACAATGAGCAGTTCTTC
CASSEAQTSGTYNEQFF
>.|TRBV7-9|.|TRBJ2-7|11
TGTGCCAGCAGCTCGGCCTACGAGCAGTACTTC
CASSSAYEQYF